The rows below give T cell receptor beta chains drawn from one sample of a study of blood T cell repertoires in COVID-19. Assay used: immunoSEQ multiplex PCR; TCRdb lists only in-frame clones, some missing. Of 95,000 to 100,000 clones listed, about 87% are singletons. Material for sequencing was peripheral blood. The receptors come from a human donor with COVID-19, enrolled during active disease. The donor label of this sample is uncertain. Each CDR3 is given with its conserved first and last residue. The D gene is left open where the match is weak. The size entry is marked missing in some rows and otherwise reads once, few, many or a size class.

J,size,V,D,DNA,CDR3
TRBJ1-6,-,TRBV6-1,-,TGTGCCAGCAGTGACCTGACAGGCGGAAATTCACCCCTCCACTTT,CASSDLTGGNSPLHF
TRBJ2-2,large,TRBV5-1,TRBD2,TGCGCCAGCACCAGGACTAGCGGCGCCGCCGGCGGGGAGCTGTTTTTT,CASTRTSGAAGGELFF
TRBJ1-1,-,TRBV7-9,-,TGTGCCAGCAGCTTGCGGAGCGGATGGACTGAAGCTTTCTTT,CASSLRSGWTEAFF
TRBJ2-7,few,TRBV9,TRBD1,TGTGCCAGCAGCGTAGCTGGACAGGCCTCCTACGAGCAGTACTTC,CASSVAGQASYEQYF
TRBJ2-7,-,TRBV5-4,-,TGTGCCAGCAGCTCTAAAAGCGGGTCACCCTACGAGCAGTACTTC,CASSSKSGSPYEQYF
TRBJ2-7,-,TRBV5-6,TRBD1,TGTGCCAGCAGCCGCTGGGACAGAACACTCGTGCAGTACTTC,CASSRWDRTLVQYF
TRBJ1-5,-,TRBV3-1/TRBV3-2,-,TGTGCCAGCAGCCAAGACACTAATCAGCCCCAGCATTTT,CASSQDTNQPQHF
TRBJ1-1,-,TRBV2,TRBD1,TGTGCCAGGGATAGACAGGGGGTGAACACTGAAGCTTTCTTT,CARDRQGVNTEAFF
TRBJ1-3,-,TRBV4-2,TRBD1,TGTGCCAGCAGCCAAGACCCGACAGGGTCTGGAAACACCATATATTTT,CASSQDPTGSGNTIYF
TRBJ1-1,-,TRBV6-5,-,TGTGCCAGCAGGCTTCAGTGGGAGGAAAACACTGAAGCTTTCTTT,CASRLQWEENTEAFF
TRBJ2-1,-,TRBV7-6,TRBD1,TGTGCCAGCAGCTTAGGGGGACAGGGGCTCAATGAGCAGTTCTTC,CASSLGGQGLNEQFF
TRBJ1-1,-,TRBV10-1,TRBD1,TGCGCCAGCAGCGACAGGGTCGGCACTGAAGCTTTCTTT,CASSDRVGTEAFF
TRBJ1-6,-,TRBV7-2,TRBD1,TGTGCCAGCAGCTTAGGGACAGGGGTTTTTAGGGATTATAATTCACCCCTCCACTTT,CASSLGTGVFRDYNSPLHF
TRBJ2-4,-,TRBV7-2,-,TGTGTTAGCGAAGGGCAGATAAACAAAAACATTCAGTACTTC,CVSEGQINKNIQYF
TRBJ2-7,-,TRBV6-6,-,TGTGCCAGCAGTCGGACAGGGGGGTTTGTAGCGGGAGCCTACGAGCAGTACTTC,CASSRTGGFVAGAYEQYF
TRBJ2-1,-,TRBV19,-,TGTGCCAGTAGTTTCGGGTTAAGCTCCTACAATGAGCAGTTCTTC,CASSFGLSSYNEQFF
TRBJ1-2,-,TRBV15,-,TGTGCCACCAGCAGAGATCACGGGGAAGACTATGGCTACACCTTC,CATSRDHGEDYGYTF
TRBJ1-1,-,TRBV6-5,-,TGTGCCAGCAGTAACCAGGGATTGGGGACTGAAGCTTTCTTT,CASSNQGLGTEAFF
TRBJ2-1,-,TRBV7-8,-,TGTGCCAGCAGCCCGTACGCGGTTGCGGGTTACAATGAGCAGTTCTTC,CASSPYAVAGYNEQFF
TRBJ2-7,medium-sized,TRBV10-3,TRBD2,TGTGCCATCAGTGTGGCGGGAGGGCACTACGAGCAGTACTTC,CAISVAGGHYEQYF
TRBJ2-7,-,TRBV6-2/TRBV6-3,TRBD1,TGTGCCAGCAGTTATAGGGGACAGATCTACGAGCAGTACTTC,CASSYRGQIYEQYF
TRBJ1-1,-,TRBV2,-,TGTGCCAGCAGTGCCCAGACACCGAACACTGAAGCTTTCTTT,CASSAQTPNTEAFF
TRBJ1-5,once,TRBV27,TRBD1,TGTGCCAGCAAACACCGCCTGACAGGGGAAAACAATCAGCCCCAGCATTTT,CASKHRLTGENNQPQHF
TRBJ2-3,-,TRBV27,TRBD1,TGTGCCAGCAGTTATTTCGACAGGGTGGGCACAGATACGCAGTATTTT,CASSYFDRVGTDTQYF
TRBJ2-1,-,TRBV19,TRBD1,TGTGCCAGTAGTAAGGGACAGGACAATGAGCAGTTCTTC,CASSKGQDNEQFF
TRBJ1-3,few,TRBV7-9,-,TGTGCCAGCAGCGTGACCGCGGGATCCCCTGGAAACACCATATATTTT,CASSVTAGSPGNTIYF
TRBJ1-5,-,TRBV7-9,-,TGTGCCAGCAGCTCACAGGGACGGAATCAGCCCCAGCATTTT,CASSSQGRNQPQHF
TRBJ2-7,-,TRBV28,-,TGTGCCAGCACCTCCAGGCCAGCAGTCTCCTACGAGCAGTACTTC,CASTSRPAVSYEQYF
TRBJ1-1,-,TRBV6-6,-,TGTGCCAGCAGTTACGGTACCCCCTCGGGCACTGAAGCTTTCTTT,CASSYGTPSGTEAFF
TRBJ2-1,-,TRBV11-3,TRBD1,TGTGCCAGCAGTATCAGGGGGATTGGTGAGCAGTTCTTC,CASSIRGIGEQFF
TRBJ2-3,-,TRBV9,-,TGTGCCAGCAGTTACCAGGGCACAGATACGCAGTATTTT,CASSYQGTDTQYF
TRBJ1-5,-,TRBV21-1,-,TGTGCCAGCAGCAAAGGGCGCAGGGGCAATCAGCCCCAGCATTTT,CASSKGRRGNQPQHF
TRBJ1-4,-,TRBV5-1,-,TGCGCCAGCAGCTTGGGGTCCAGGGGCGCAACTAATGAAAAACTGTTTTTT,CASSLGSRGATNEKLFF
TRBJ1-4,once,TRBV5-8,-,TGTGCCAGCAGTTTTGACAGGTCTAATGAAAAACTGTTTTTT,CASSFDRSNEKLFF
TRBJ2-5,-,TRBV9,TRBD2,TGTGCCAGCAGCGTAAGCGGGAGCTTGGAGACCCAGTACTTC,CASSVSGSLETQYF
TRBJ1-2,-,TRBV19,TRBD1,TGTGCCAACAGGGGGTGGCGGTCTGGTGGCTACACCTTC,CANRGWRSGGYTF
TRBJ1-1,-,TRBV5-6,-,TGTGCCAGCAGCTTGAGTAGTGAAGCTTTCTTT,CASSLSSEAFF
TRBJ1-3,-,TRBV29-1,-,TGCAGCGTTGGCGGGACTGGAAACACCATATATTTT,CSVGGTGNTIYF
TRBJ2-7,-,TRBV3-1/TRBV3-2,TRBD1,TGTGCCAGCAGCCAGCAGGGGGCCTACGAGCAGTACTTC,CASSQQGAYEQYF
TRBJ2-5,-,TRBV13,TRBD2,TGTGCCAGCAGCGGGACTAGCGGGGGGGCCTGGGAGACCCAGTACTTC,CASSGTSGGAWETQYF
TRBJ1-1,-,TRBV4-1,-,TGCGCCAGCAGCCCCCCCGCCGGAGCGGCAACTGAAGCTTTCTTT,CASSPPAGAATEAFF
TRBJ2-2,-,TRBV3-1/TRBV3-2,-,TGTGCCAGCAGCCAAGGTACTTACACCGGGGAGCTGTTTTTT,CASSQGTYTGELFF
TRBJ1-1,-,TRBV9,TRBD1,TGTGCCAGCAGCGTTATCACAGGGGGTACTGAAGCTTTCTTT,CASSVITGGTEAFF
TRBJ1-3,-,TRBV7-7,-,TGTGCCAGCAGCCCGAGACCAGGAGGGGCGCTCGGAAACACCATATATTTT,CASSPRPGGALGNTIYF
TRBJ1-6,-,TRBV6-5,-,TGTGCCAGCAGGGACAGCGATAATTCACCCCTCCACTTT,CASRDSDNSPLHF
TRBJ1-3,-,TRBV13,-,TGTGCCAGCAGCTCACTGACGGGGAACACCATATATTTT,CASSSLTGNTIYF
TRBJ1-3,-,TRBV19,TRBD1,TGTGCCACCGCGCCCGAAAGGACAGGCGGAAACACCATATATTTT,CATAPERTGGNTIYF
TRBJ1-5,-,TRBV5-1,-,TGCGCCAGCAGCTTCCAGGGTGATCAGCCCCAGCATTTT,CASSFQGDQPQHF
TRBJ2-1,-,TRBV24-1,TRBD1,TGTGCCACCAGTGATCCCGGGACAGGGTATCGGAATGAGCAGTTCTTC,CATSDPGTGYRNEQFF
TRBJ2-1,-,TRBV5-4,TRBD1,TGTGCCAGCAGCTCAACAGGGGGCCGAGAGCAGTTCTTC,CASSSTGGREQFF
TRBJ1-1,-,TRBV9,-,TGTGCCAGCAGCCCCCTTAGCGGGCCTGAAGCTTTCTTT,CASSPLSGPEAFF
TRBJ1-1,-,TRBV5-6,-,TGTGCCAGCAGCTTTTCGTCGCAGGGGAGTTTCTTT,CASSFSSQGSFF
TRBJ2-5,-,TRBV6-6,TRBD1,TGTGCCAGCAGTCGCGACAGGGAGACGGAGACCCAGTACTTC,CASSRDRETETQYF
TRBJ2-7,-,TRBV11-2,-,TGTGCCAGCAGCGGGGGAGGCTTGTACTTC,CASSGGGLYF
TRBJ2-2,-,TRBV11-3,TRBD1,TGTGCCAGCAGCCCCAGGACAGGGGCCGGGGAGCTGTTTTTT,CASSPRTGAGELFF